This T cell receptor beta chain came from a study of T cells in pancreatic ductal adenocarcinoma. The study's findings and limits: Enrichment of CD45RO+ effector over naive T cells in tumors may bias clonality. Unique clonotypes were roughly 7.2-fold more numerous in blood than in tumor.

The selected patients with pancreatic ductal adenocarcinoma had surgery but no neoadjuvant therapy. The V and J ends lost 3 bases and 3 bases respectively, with 2 bases between them. CDR1 is KGHSH and CDR2 is LQKENI in the germline V gene. The CDR3 extends over 11 amino acids. Turning to this clone: Its specificity is unknown. Distinct nucleotide sequences in the sample also encode this CDR3.

Repertoires were generated with immunoSEQ multiplex PCR, while TCRdb's copy carries only in-frame clones and drops some. The sample records 85,000 to 120,000 clones, about 95% being singletons. This receptor was obtained from a human donor with pancreatic ductal adenocarcinoma. The sequenced sample consisted of PBMCs. V is TRBV18 and J is TRBJ2-5; no reliable D call. CDR3 in DNA: TGTGCCAGCTCACCCGAAGAGACCCAGTACTTC. This gives the protein CASSPEETQYF.